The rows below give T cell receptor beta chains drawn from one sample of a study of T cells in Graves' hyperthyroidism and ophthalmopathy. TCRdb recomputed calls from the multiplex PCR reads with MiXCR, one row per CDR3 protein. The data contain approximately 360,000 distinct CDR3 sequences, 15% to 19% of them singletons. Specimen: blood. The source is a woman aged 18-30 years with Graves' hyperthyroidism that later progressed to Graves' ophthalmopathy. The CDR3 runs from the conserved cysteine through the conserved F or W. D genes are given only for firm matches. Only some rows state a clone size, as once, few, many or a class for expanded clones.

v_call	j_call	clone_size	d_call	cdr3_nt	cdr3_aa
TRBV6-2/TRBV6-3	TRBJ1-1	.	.	TGTGCCAGCAGTTATGAAGTAGGTGGCACTGAAGCTTTCTTT	CASSYEVGGTEAFF
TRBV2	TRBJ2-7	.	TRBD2	TGTGCCAGCAGTGGCCCAGGACTAGCGGGAGGTGGGGAGCAGTACTTC	CASSGPGLAGGGEQYF
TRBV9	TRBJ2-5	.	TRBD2	TGTGCCAGAAGACGACTAGCGGGAGATCAAGAGACCCAGTACTTC	CARRRLAGDQETQYF
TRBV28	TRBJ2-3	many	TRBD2	TGTGCCAGCCTAATGACTAGCGGTACAGATACGCAGTATTTT	CASLMTSGTDTQYF
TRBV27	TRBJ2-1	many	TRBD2	TGTGCCAGCAACGGTAGCGGGAGAAGGGAGCAGTTCTTC	CASNGSGRREQFF
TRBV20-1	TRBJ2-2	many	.	TGCAGTGCCCCCGGGAAGGACACCGGGGAGCTGTTTTTT	CSAPGKDTGELFF
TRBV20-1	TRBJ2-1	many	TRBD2	TGCAGTGCTAGAGAGCTACTAGCGGGGTACAATGAGCAGTTCTTC	CSARELLAGYNEQFF
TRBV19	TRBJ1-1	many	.	TGTGCCAGTAGTGCCCAGGACAGAATGAACACTGAAGCTTTCTTT	CASSAQDRMNTEAFF
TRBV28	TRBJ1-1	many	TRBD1	TGTGCCAGCAGTTCCCCCGGACAGGTACCCCTGAACACTGAAGCTTTCTTT	CASSSPGQVPLNTEAFF
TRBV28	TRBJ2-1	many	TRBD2	TGTGCCAGCAGCCAGACTAGCGGGGCTGACCTTAGCAATGAGCAGTTCTTC	CASSQTSGADLSNEQFF
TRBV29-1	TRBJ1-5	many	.	TGCAGCGTTGCTGAAGGGGGCAATCAGCCCCAGCATTTT	CSVAEGGNQPQHF
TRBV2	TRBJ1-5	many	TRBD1	TGTGCCAGCAGTGAAGGTGGGACAGCTCCGAATCAGCCCCAGCATTTT	CASSEGGTAPNQPQHF
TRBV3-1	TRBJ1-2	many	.	TGTGCCAGCAGCATAAGGGCGCTGCGCTATGGCTACACCTTC	CASSIRALRYGYTF
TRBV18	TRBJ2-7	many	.	TGTGCCAGCTCACCACCGGTTAAATACTACGAGCAGTACTTC	CASSPPVKYYEQYF
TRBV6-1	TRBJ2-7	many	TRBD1	TGTGCCAGCAGACGGACAGGCCCAGCTCACGAGCAGTACTTC	CASRRTGPAHEQYF
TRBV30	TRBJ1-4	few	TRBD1	TGTGCCTGGGGGACAGGGTATAATGAAAAACTGTTTTTT	CAWGTGYNEKLFF